This T cell receptor beta chain was profiled in a study of T cell responses to AZD1222 COVID-19 vaccine. The CDR3 spans 16 residues. Method: immunoSEQ multiplex PCR; TCRdb's copy keeps in-frame clones and lacks some. Found here are about 120,000 clones, around 87% of them singletons; the top ten hold approximately 3.3%. This specimen consisted of peripheral blood, obtained on day 0 of AZD1222 vaccination. This TCR was recovered from an adult in good health. V is TRBV21-1 and J is TRBJ1-1. TRBV21-1 corresponds to a pseudogene. CDR3 region: CASSKVGVGVSTEAFF. In DNA form, the CDR3 reads TGTGCCAGCAGCAAAGTGGGGGTAGGGGTGAGCACTGAAGCTTTCTTT.